The T cell receptor beta chain under discussion was sequenced for a study of T-cell reconstitution after alpha-beta-depleted transplantation in children. V shed 4 bases and J shed 3 bases, with 15 bases lying between them. The CDR3 is made up of 15 amino acids. Looked up from germline, CDR1 is SGHRS and CDR2 is YFSETQ. Library preparation (for TCRbeta) was performed with unique molecular identifiers. TCRdb analysed the PCR reads with MiXCR anew, one entry per CDR3 protein. Of about 690,000 distinct CDR3 sequences listed, approximately 17% are singletons. The source was PBMCs from the stem cell graft donor, collected from the stem cell graft. The receptor was derived from a human donor who donated a stem cell graft to a child with acute myeloid leukemia. The gene calls are TRBV5-1 and TRBJ2-3; D may correspond to TRBD1 or TRBD2 (5 bases each). Here the CDR3 reads CASSPGLDPTDTQYF. CDR3 bases: TGCGCCAGCAGCCCGGGGCTTGATCCAACAGATACGCAGTATTTT.